This is a list of T cell receptor beta chains from one sample in a study of shared clonotypes between healthy human individuals. The method was immunoSEQ multiplex PCR; TCRdb's version includes in-frame clones alone and lacks a portion of them. The table records 2 million to 3 million clones, roughly 93% of them present only once. Sequencing input: naive CD4+ T cells from PBMCs. These receptors were obtained from a man aged 18-30 years in good health. Some clones in this sample may be carry-over from other donors' samples. Each CDR3 is given with its conserved first and last residue. Each record gives: clone size, V gene, D gene, J gene, CDR3 length, CDR3 protein, CDR3 DNA. A D gene is named only where the DNA matches it firmly. Size values are once, few and many counts, or a class for expanded clones, and some rows have none.

.,TRBV5-4,.,TRBJ1-1,14,CASSLVRTSTEAFF,TGTGCCAGCAGCTTGGTCCGGACTTCTACTGAAGCTTTCTTT
.,TRBV2,TRBD2,TRBJ2-5,16,CASSEGGNHGEETQYF,TGTGCCAGCAGTGAGGGAGGGAACCATGGGGAAGAGACCCAGTACTTC
.,TRBV19,.,TRBJ1-4,14,CASRLDSGNEKLFF,TGTGCCAGTAGACTGGACAGTGGTAATGAAAAACTGTTTTTT
.,TRBV2,.,TRBJ2-7,15,CASSEGRGRSYEQYF,TGTGCCAGCAGTGAAGGCCGGGGGCGCTCCTACGAGCAGTACTTC
.,TRBV28,.,TRBJ2-1,16,CASSPPQGKGQNEQFF,TGTGCCAGCAGTCCCCCTCAGGGGAAGGGTCAGAATGAGCAGTTCTTC
.,TRBV5-4,TRBD1,TRBJ1-2,14,CASRRPGQGYGYTF,TGTGCCAGCAGACGTCCGGGACAGGGCTATGGCTACACCTTC
.,TRBV14,TRBD2,TRBJ2-2,19,CASSQDHLAGVLDTGELFF,TGTGCCAGCAGCCAAGATCACCTAGCGGGAGTGTTGGACACCGGGGAGCTGTTTTTT
once,TRBV7-3,TRBD1,TRBJ1-1,16,CASSLQPGGGWTEAFF,TGTGCCAGCAGCTTACAGCCAGGGGGTGGTTGGACTGAAGCTTTCTTT
.,TRBV5-4,TRBD1,TRBJ2-5,15,CASSLSKGARETQYF,TGTGCCAGCAGCTTGTCTAAGGGGGCGCGAGAGACCCAGTACTTC
.,TRBV12-2,.,TRBJ2-1,12,CASRLSRDEQFF,TGTGCAAGTCGCTTATCGCGCGATGAGCAGTTCTTC
once,TRBV11-2,.,TRBJ2-7,13,CASSLGTRYEQYF,TGTGCCAGCAGCTTAGGTACGAGGTACGAGCAGTACTTC
once,TRBV27,.,TRBJ1-5,15,CASRSKGHSNQPQHF,TGTGCCAGCAGAAGCAAAGGGCATAGCAATCAGCCCCAGCATTTT
.,TRBV15,.,TRBJ1-3,18,CATSRDPRQAASGNTIYF,TGTGCCACCAGCAGAGATCCCCGACAAGCCGCCTCTGGAAACACCATATATTTT
.,TRBV19,.,TRBJ1-4,14,CASTPGPQWGKLFF,TGTGCCAGTACCCCGGGACCGCAATGGGGAAAACTGTTTTTT
.,TRBV11-3,TRBD1,TRBJ2-1,12,CASSLTGNEQFF,TGTGCCAGCAGCCTGACAGGGAATGAGCAGTTCTTC
.,TRBV28,.,TRBJ2-7,13,CASSRGGSYEQYF,TGTGCCAGCAGTAGGGGGGGGTCCTACGAGCAGTACTTC
.,TRBV28,TRBD1,TRBJ2-4,19,CASSPPPGQGARTKNIQYF,TGTGCCAGCAGTCCCCCACCGGGACAGGGGGCGCGAACCAAAAACATTCAGTACTTC
.,TRBV5-4,.,TRBJ2-1,15,CASSLGTISYNEQFF,TGTGCCAGCAGCTTGGGGACTATATCCTACAATGAGCAGTTCTTC
.,TRBV2,.,TRBJ2-1,13,CASTGARYNEQFF,TGTGCCAGCACAGGGGCCCGCTACAATGAGCAGTTCTTC
.,TRBV2,.,TRBJ2-3,15,CASSGEASNTDTQYF,TGTGCCAGCAGTGGCGAAGCGTCAAATACAGATACGCAGTATTTT
.,TRBV28,.,TRBJ2-4,18,CASSLVSSRSGAKNIQYF,TGTGCCAGCAGTTTAGTGTCGTCGAGGTCCGGTGCCAAAAACATTCAGTACTTC
.,TRBV7-6,.,TRBJ2-2,14,CASSLGLPPGELFF,TGTGCCAGCAGCTTGGGGCTCCCCCCCGGGGAGCTGTTTTTT
.,TRBV30,TRBD1,TRBJ2-3,14,CAWSGGTGTDTQYF,TGTGCCTGGAGTGGCGGGACAGGGACAGATACGCAGTATTTT
.,TRBV4-1,TRBD1,TRBJ2-7,18,CASSQDQQGATRRYEQYF,TGCGCCAGCAGCCAAGATCAACAGGGGGCGACCCGGCGGTACGAGCAGTACTTC
.,TRBV5-1,TRBD2,TRBJ2-1,16,CASSPSPGLAGNEQFF,TGCGCCAGCAGCCCCAGTCCGGGACTAGCGGGTAATGAGCAGTTCTTC
.,TRBV6-1,.,TRBJ1-2,12,CASSKILGGYTF,TGTGCCAGCAGTAAGATATTAGGAGGCTACACCTTC
.,TRBV5-8,.,TRBJ2-7,12,CASSLEGAEQYF,TGTGCCAGCAGCTTGGAAGGGGCCGAGCAGTACTTC
.,TRBV29-1,.,TRBJ1-3,15,CSVERVRGPGNTIYF,TGCAGCGTTGAACGGGTGAGGGGCCCGGGAAACACCATATATTTT
.,TRBV19,.,TRBJ2-1,13,CASSISGVNEQFF,TGTGCCAGTAGTATCTCCGGGGTCAATGAGCAGTTCTTC
.,TRBV5-4,TRBD2,TRBJ2-7,19,CASSSTTGVGTSGKYEQYF,TGTGCCAGCAGCTCAACCACGGGAGTGGGGACTAGCGGCAAATACGAGCAGTACTTC
.,TRBV5-8,.,TRBJ1-2,17,CASSLEGRFIRGYGYTF,TGTGCCAGCAGCTTGGAAGGACGATTCATCAGGGGCTATGGCTACACCTTC
.,TRBV28,.,TRBJ1-2,13,CASGGTGNYGYTF,TGTGCCAGCGGCGGTACAGGGAACTATGGCTACACCTTC
.,TRBV18,TRBD2,TRBJ2-3,17,CASSPSRLAGSTDTQYF,TGTGCCAGCTCACCAAGCAGACTAGCGGGAAGCACAGATACGCAGTATTTT
.,TRBV6-1,.,TRBJ2-2,13,CASRGLNTGELFF,TGTGCCAGCAGGGGACTGAACACCGGGGAGCTGTTTTTT
.,TRBV2,.,TRBJ1-5,15,CASSEDGMSNQPQHF,TGTGCCAGCAGTGAAGACGGTATGAGCAATCAGCCCCAGCATTTT
.,TRBV18,.,TRBJ1-1,12,CASSPAGVEAFF,TGTGCCAGCTCACCAGCCGGAGTAGAAGCTTTCTTT
few,TRBV11-2,.,TRBJ1-1,12,CASSLRDTEAFF,TGTGCCAGCAGCTTAAGGGATACTGAAGCTTTCTTT
.,TRBV7-9,.,TRBJ1-2,12,CASRPDNYGYTF,TGTGCCAGCAGGCCGGACAACTATGGCTACACCTTC
.,TRBV14,.,TRBJ1-2,14,CASSQVEGNYGYTF,TGTGCCAGCAGCCAAGTCGAAGGGAACTATGGCTACACCTTC
.,TRBV7-2,TRBD2,TRBJ2-2,16,CASSSSSGRGPGELFF,TGTGCCAGCAGCTCTAGCAGCGGGAGAGGACCCGGGGAGCTGTTTTTT
.,TRBV27,.,TRBJ2-1,11,CASSLLNEQFF,TGTGCCAGCAGTTTACTTAATGAGCAGTTCTTC